The 32 T cell receptor beta chains presented below share a single source sample, sequenced in a study of cytomegalovirus exposure and HLA in healthy donors. 13 Jbeta primers and 60 Vbeta primers were used for the PCR. TCRdb keeps only in-frame clones here, not all; method: immunoSEQ multiplex PCR. Seen here are about 140,000 clones, 70% to 85% observed once, and the top ten hold around 1.5%. Sample: PBMCs. The receptors derive from a young man in good health and CMV-seropositive.

The chain combines TRBV2 with TRBJ1-1; 9 bases map to TRBD1. CDR3 length equals 15 residues. Germline loops: CDR1 SNHLY, CDR2 FYNNEI. J was trimmed by 5 bases and V by 7 bases; bases with no gene match: 11. The CDR3 DNA is TGTGCCAGCACAGTCCCGGGACAGGGTTTTACTGAAGCTTTCTTT. Its translation is CASTVPGQGFTEAFF.

The chain employs TRBV13 and TRBJ2-5, with unresolved D. The J call may be faulty, since TRBJ2-7 better matches the DNA end. From germline, CDR1 is PRHDT and CDR2 FYEKMQ (reference sequence). This CDR3 has 15 amino acids. The CDR3 spells CASSLSDSKYYEQYF. DNA for the CDR3: TGTGCCAGCAGCTTATCCGACTCGAAATATTACGAGCAGTACTTC.

DNA for the CDR3: TGTGCCACGAGCGGGGGGAACTACGAGCAGTACTTC. This gives the protein CATSGGNYEQYF. The gene calls are TRBV7-9 and TRBJ2-7; 9 bases line up with TRBD2. The V gene end was trimmed by 10 bases and the J gene end by 3 bases; junction bases not matched to a gene: 4. Germline CDR1 SEHNR, CDR2 FQNEAQ (reference sequence). The CDR3 consists of 12 residues.

This clone appeared a single time. The genes are TRBV29-1 and TRBJ2-5; 9 nucleotides align to TRBD2. The J call is in doubt because the DNA end fits TRBJ2-7 better. Germline V gives CDR1 SQVTM, CDR2 ANQGSEA. The CDR3 covers 13 residues. The CDR3, as DNA: TGCAGCGTTGACCTAGCGGGGCAGTACGAGCAGTACTTC. This encodes CSVDLAGQYEQYF.

This rearrangement joins TRBV10-2 to TRBJ2-1; TRBD2 matches at 11 bases. The V gene end was trimmed by 4 bases and the J gene end by 12 bases; junction bases not matched to a gene: 8. The CDR3 spans 14 residues. Germline-derived CDR1 and CDR2 are WSHSY and SAAADI. Here the CDR3 reads CASSGGLAAPWQFF. DNA of the CDR3: TGCGCCAGCAGTGGGGGACTAGCGGCCCCCTGGCAGTTCTTC.

This chain joins TRBV18 and TRBJ2-7; possible D gene TRBD1, 8 bases. Looked up from germline, CDR1 is KGHSH and CDR2 is LQKENI. Trimming removed 6 bases from V and 2 bases from J, with 20 bases in between. The CDR3 contains 16 residues. CDR3 nucleotides: TGTGCCAGCTCCGTTACAGGGGGGGTGCAAACCTACGAGCAGTACTTC. It encodes CASSVTGGVQTYEQYF.

The chain is built from TRBV5-1 and TRBJ2-5; 9 bases match TRBD1. TRBJ2-7 explains the end of the DNA better; the J call may be wrong. Germline CDR1 SGHRS, CDR2 YFSETQ. This CDR3 is built from 14 residues. CDR3 region: CASSLDRGQYEQYF. DNA for the CDR3: TGCGCCAGCAGCTTGGACAGGGGGCAGTACGAGCAGTACTTC.

In the case of this clone: This same CDR3 is encoded by further DNA sequences in the sample. This chain connects TRBV18 to TRBJ2-7, with 9 bases aligning to TRBD1. CDR1 and CDR2 (germline): KGHSH, LQKENI. V lost 3 bases to trimming and J lost 2 bases; unmatched junction nucleotides: 2. This CDR3 spans 14 amino acids. DNA of the CDR3: TGTGCCAGCTCACCCGGGACAGGGCCCTACGAGCAGTACTTC. Protein: CASSPGTGPYEQYF.

The V and J genes are TRBV9 and TRBJ2-2; 8 nucleotides align to TRBD1. V was pared by 3 bases and J by 6 bases, with 13 bases of the junction left unmatched. Germline CDR1 SGDLS, CDR2 YYNGEE. The length of the CDR3 is 17 residues. The CDR3 sequence is CASSAVLGQGEAGELFF. DNA for the CDR3: TGTGCCAGCAGCGCAGTCTTAGGACAGGGAGAGGCCGGGGAGCTGTTTTTT.

This chain joins TRBV5-4 and TRBJ1-2; D is unclear. The germline CDR1 and CDR2 sequences are SGHNT and YYREEE (reference sequence). The V end was cut by 3 bases, the J end by 6 bases, with 18 bases between. CDR3 length equals 15 residues. The CDR3 loop reads CASSSGVGTADGYTF. DNA of the CDR3: TGTGCCAGCAGCTCGGGAGTGGGTACAGCTGATGGCTACACCTTC.

This chain joins TRBV6-1 and TRBJ1-2, with 7 bases aligning to TRBD1. The CDR3 consists of 14 residues. V shed 8 bases, J shed 6 bases, and the junction held 12 bases outside the gene matches. Per the germline V gene, CDR1 is MNHNS and CDR2 is SASEGT. CDR3: CASGDRERRNGYTF. Here the CDR3 DNA reads TGTGCCAGCGGAGACAGGGAAAGGAGGAATGGCTACACCTTC.

V and J are TRBV12-5 and TRBJ1-1, with a tentative D call TRBD1 (6 bases). V was trimmed by 1 base and J by 3 bases, leaving 12 bases between them. Germline-derived CDR1 and CDR2 are LGHNT and FRNRAP. CDR3 length equals 15 residues. This CDR3 is CASGLGAGAYTEAFF. CDR3 nucleotide sequence: TGTGCTAGTGGTTTGGGGGCGGGGGCCTACACTGAAGCTTTCTTT.

In this sample, this clone turned up once. The rearrangement joins TRBV27 to TRBJ2-3, with 7 bases aligning to TRBD2. CDR3 length: 13 amino acids. V lost 6 bases to trimming and J lost 12 bases; unmatched junction nucleotides: 12. CDR1 and CDR2 (germline): MNHEY, SMNVEV (reference sequence). The CDR3 DNA follows: TGTGCCAGCAGCCCCACTGGAGGACTAGAACAGTATTTT. Translating it yields CASSPTGGLEQYF.

CDR3 sequence (DNA): TGTGCCAGCAGCCCGTTAGTAGGGGGACCCACTGAAGCTTTCTTT. Its protein is CASSPLVGGPTEAFF. The chain combines TRBV7-3 with TRBJ1-1; D is perhaps TRBD1 (6 bases). From germline, CDR1 is SGHTA and CDR2 FQGTGA. The CDR3 length is 15 residues. Deletions cut 5 bases from V and 4 bases from J, with 17 bases between.

The rearrangement links TRBV28 to TRBJ1-5, with TRBD1 matching over 7 bases. Per the germline V gene, CDR1 is MDHEN and CDR2 is SYDVKM. This CDR3 is 14 amino acids long. V lost 5 bases to trimming and J lost 5 bases; unmatched junction nucleotides: 6. The CDR3 DNA reads as TGTGCCAGCAGTCCCCCGGGACAGTATCAGCCCCAGCATTTT. Its protein is CASSPPGQYQPQHF.

The chain links TRBV2 to TRBJ1-6; TRBD1 aligns across 7 bases. V dropped 1 base and J dropped 4; count of bases not matched to a gene: 1. The CDR3 runs to 15 residues. Per the germline V gene, CDR1 is SNHLY and CDR2 is FYNNEI. CDR3 residues: CASSEEGQYNSPLHF. CDR3 in DNA: TGTGCCAGCAGTGAAGAGGGACAGTATAATTCACCCCTCCACTTT.

The chain carries TRBV28 and TRBJ2-7; 8 bases match TRBD2. The germline CDR1 and CDR2 sequences are MDHEN and SYDVKM. This CDR3 comprises 14 residues. J gave up 2 bases and V 6 bases, and 6 bases lay outside the gene matches. CDR3 sequence reads: CASREGAGAYEQYF. CDR3 in DNA: TGTGCCAGCAGGGAGGGAGCGGGGGCCTACGAGCAGTACTTC.

In DNA form, the CDR3 reads TGTGCCAGCAGCTCGCGACAGGGGGGGAACACCGGGGAGCTGTTTTTT. This encodes CASSSRQGGNTGELFF. This rearrangement joins TRBV7-2 to TRBJ2-2; 9 nucleotides align to TRBD1. With V trimmed by 4 bases and J by 1 base, 4 bases remained unmatched. The CDR3 sequence is 16 residues long. Germline V gene data show CDR1 as SGHTA and CDR2 as FQGNSA.

This chain's CDR3 is CASRWDSRDTEAFF. The CDR3 bases are TGTGCCAGCAGGTGGGACAGCCGGGACACTGAAGCTTTCTTT. The chain joins TRBV28 to TRBJ1-1, with 7 nucleotides matching TRBD1. This CDR3 comprises 14 residues. Trimming cost V 6 bases and J 3 bases; bases outside gene matches: 7. The germline CDR1 and CDR2 sequences are MDHEN and SYDVKM. The complete variable domain, with remaining parts taken from reference TRBV28 and TRBJ1-1, reads DVKVTQSSRYLVKRTGEKVFLECVQDMDHENMFWYRQDPGLGLRLIYFSYDVKMKEKGDIPEGYSVSREKKERFSLILESASTNQTSMYLCASRWDSRDTEAFFGQGTRLTVV.

The J gene is TRBJ2-1, the V gene TRBV19; 9 positions agree with TRBD2. This CDR3 is built from 16 residues. The V gene end was trimmed by 0 bases and the J gene end by 11 bases; junction bases not matched to a gene: 11. CDR1 LNHDA and CDR2 SQIVND come from the germline V gene (reference sequence). The CDR3, as DNA: TGTGCCAGTAGTATAGATCGCGGGGGGGACCAAAATAAGCAGTTCTTC. Amino acids: CASSIDRGGDQNKQFF.

This chain joins TRBV28 and TRBJ2-7; TRBD2 aligns across 15 bases. CDR1 and CDR2 from the germline V gene are MDHEN and SYDVKM. The CDR3 has 17 amino acids. V was pared by 6 bases and J by 3 bases, with 9 bases of the junction left unmatched. The CDR3 DNA reads as TGTGCCAGCAGGGGGATTGCGGGACTAGCGGGAGGCTACGAGCAGTACTTC. Residues: CASRGIAGLAGGYEQYF.

V is TRBV18 and J is TRBJ1-6; 9 nucleotides align to TRBD1. Per the germline V gene, CDR1 is KGHSH and CDR2 is LQKENI. The CDR3 runs 14 residues. J lost 10 bases, V lost 6 bases, and 7 bases had no gene match. The CDR3 reads CASSHRQGESPLHF. For the CDR3, the DNA is TGTGCCAGCTCCCATCGACAGGGGGAATCACCCCTCCACTTT.

This clone was seen more than once but under ten times. The chain employs TRBV19 and TRBJ1-1, with 7 positions matching TRBD1. J was trimmed by 3 bases and V by 3 bases; bases with no gene match: 1. This CDR3 has 13 amino acids. Germline assignment: CDR1 LNHDA and CDR2 SQIVND (reference sequence). The CDR3 DNA sequence: TGTGCCAGTAGTATCGACAGGGACACTGAAGCTTTCTTT. It encodes CASSIDRDTEAFF.

This clone has just one count. The CDR3 region is CASSIDRNDLAGANSYNEQFF. In DNA form, the CDR3 reads TGTGCCAGTAGCATCGACAGGAATGACCTAGCGGGAGCGAATTCTTACAATGAGCAGTTCTTC. This rearrangement joins TRBV19 to TRBJ2-1; 10 bases line up with TRBD2. The junction had 24 bases not matched to a gene; V was cut back by 6 bases and J by 4 bases. The CDR3 is 21 amino acids. Germline V gene lookup returns CDR1 LNHDA and CDR2 SQIVND (reference sequence).

The chain couples TRBV11-3 to TRBJ2-1; a possible D gene is TRBD2 (5 bases). The CDR3 contains 17 residues. Trimming took 4 bases from V and 0 from J, leaving 16 bases between them. Germline CDR1 SGHNT, CDR2 YENEEA. Written as DNA, the CDR3 is TGTGCCAGCAGCTCCTGGTGGGAGCAGAGCTCCTACAATGAGCAGTTCTTC. This encodes CASSSWWEQSSYNEQFF.

J is TRBJ2-7 and V is TRBV4-1; a possible D gene is TRBD2 (6 bases). This CDR3 is built from 17 residues. The germline CDR1 and CDR2 sequences are MGHRA and YSYEKL. V shed 5 bases and J shed 2 bases, with 22 bases lying between them. The CDR3 here is CASSGGTQLGVTYEQYF. CDR3 nucleotide sequence: TGCGCCAGCAGCGGGGGGACCCAGTTAGGGGTCACCTACGAGCAGTACTTC.

This sequence joins TRBV6-6 and TRBJ2-7, with D tentatively TRBD1 (6 bases). The CDR3 is 15 residues long. The V gene's germline CDR1 is MNHNY and CDR2 SVGAGI (reference sequence). Trimming pared 7 bases from V and 2 bases from J, leaving 18 bases between. This CDR3 is CASNPTQGLAYEQYF. In nucleotides, the CDR3 is TGTGCCAGCAACCCAACACAGGGATTAGCCTACGAGCAGTACTTC.

This chain links TRBV19 with TRBJ1-5; D remains ambiguous. Germline lookup yields CDR1 LNHDA and CDR2 SQIVND (reference sequence). The CDR3 is made up of 15 amino acids. V shed 3 bases and J shed 0 bases, with 9 bases lying between them. The CDR3: CASSMAGYSNQPQHF. DNA for the CDR3: TGTGCCAGTAGTATGGCAGGTTATAGCAATCAGCCCCAGCATTTT.

The chain uses TRBV7-2 and TRBJ2-3, with unresolved D. The CDR3 has 12 residues. V lost 4 bases and J 5 bases, leaving 7 bases between the germline ends. Germline CDR1 and CDR2: SGHTA and FQGNSA. In DNA form, the CDR3 reads TGTGCCAGCAGCTCCATCATAGATACGCAGTATTTT. As protein: CASSSIIDTQYF. The complete variable domain, with remaining parts taken from reference TRBV7-2 and TRBJ2-3, reads GAGVSQSPSNKVTEKGKDVELRCDPISGHTALYWYRQSLGQGLEFLIYFQGNSAPDKSGLPSDRFSAERTGGSVSTLTIQRTQQEDSAVYLCASSSIIDTQYFGPGTRLTVL.

The V and J genes are TRBV30 and TRBJ2-3; 9 positions agree with TRBD2. Germline V lookup: CDR1 GTSNPN, CDR2 SVGIG (reference sequence). V gave up 4 bases and J gave up 0 bases; unmatched junction bases: 11. The CDR3 runs 17 residues. The CDR3 sequence: CAWNGAGGPTSTDTQYF. The CDR3 coding sequence is TGTGCCTGGAACGGGGCGGGGGGGCCTACTAGCACAGATACGCAGTATTTT.

The chain recombines TRBV11-3 with TRBJ2-7; 7 bases are a match to TRBD2. Trimming at V came to 1 base and at J to 5 bases, leaving 8 bases not matched to a gene. The CDR3 has 15 residues. Germline V gene data show CDR1 as SGHNT and CDR2 as YENEEA. Here the CDR3 reads CASSLVAGAMDEQYF. As DNA, the CDR3 is TGTGCCAGCAGCTTAGTGGCGGGAGCGATGGACGAGCAGTACTTC.

The J gene is TRBJ1-5, the V gene TRBV9; TRBD1 matches at 8 bases. In germline, CDR1 is SGDLS, CDR2 YYNGEE. The V and J ends lost 3 bases and 3 bases, in that order; junction bases with no gene match: 2. CDR3 length equals 14 residues. CDR3 region: CASSATGDNQPQHF. Here the CDR3 DNA reads TGTGCCAGCAGCGCGACAGGGGACAATCAGCCCCAGCATTTT.